The clone carrying this TCR beta chain was picked up one time. The antigen is not known. Sequencing was preceded by expansion of antigen-specific CD4+ T cells with viral peptide pools in the ViraFEST assay. The authors isolated CD4+ T cells after around 11 days of culture. Among the vaccine recipients, none had a prior SARS-CoV-2 infection, and nucleocapsid antibodies were negative. Wells containing approximately 2 million PBMC each were cultured with approximately 9.2 IU/ml IL-2 and approximately 10 ug/ml peptides. Each culture had half its medium swapped for IL-2 medium on days 3 and 7. This specimen comes from a study of vaccination effects on CD4 cells after COVID-19. Study observations and caveats: Clonal contraction was marked in infection- and vaccine-induced clones late after vaccination.

Clones were read by immunoSEQ multiplex PCR, and TCRdb kept only the in-frame ones, dropping some. The repertoire has 50,000 to 60,000 clones, more than 60% of them found once; the top ten carry about 18%. The sequencing used CD4+ T cells from PBMCs cultured with SARS-CoV-2 spike peptides, collected before COVID-19 vaccination. This receptor was taken from a human donor who received a COVID-19 vaccine.

The CDR3 sequence is CASSGQGGGQPQHF. The DNA of the CDR3 is TGTGCCAGCAGTGGACAGGGGGGGGGTCAGCCCCAGCATTTT. The rearrangement uses TRBV2 and TRBJ1-5; TRBD1 aligns across 9 bases. The CDR3 sequence is 14 residues long. The germline CDR1 and CDR2 sequences are SNHLY and FYNNEI. V trimming: 4 bases; J trimming: 6 bases; junction bases outside the gene matches: 4.